This is a list of T cell receptor beta chains from one sample in a study of T cells in Graves' hyperthyroidism and ophthalmopathy. Via MiXCR, TCRdb re-called the multiplex PCR reads, giving one row per CDR3 protein. This sample yields 400,000 or so distinct CDR3 sequences, of which over 11% are seen a single time; 25% to 30% belongs to the top ten. Sequenced sample: blood. Receptor source: a man over 45 with Graves' ophthalmopathy. The CDR3 runs from the conserved cysteine through the conserved F or W. The order of the fields is J gene, clone size, V gene, D gene, CDR3 DNA, CDR3 protein. A D gene is named only where the DNA matches it firmly. Rows may omit the clone size; those that give it use once, few, many or a size class.

j_gene: TRBJ1-4
abundance: few
v_gene: TRBV27
d_gene: .
CDR3nt: TGTGCCAGCAGGCCAGGGAGTAGGACTAATGAAAAACTGTTTTTT
CDR3aa: CASRPGSRTNEKLFF

j_gene: TRBJ2-4
abundance: many
v_gene: TRBV2
d_gene: .
CDR3nt: TGTGCCAGCAACTTCCAGGGGTCGGGAAACATTCAGTACTTC
CDR3aa: CASNFQGSGNIQYF

j_gene: TRBJ1-2
abundance: many
v_gene: TRBV2
d_gene: TRBD1
CDR3nt: TGTGCCAGCAGTGCGGACAGGGGGTCTGGCTACACCTTC
CDR3aa: CASSADRGSGYTF

j_gene: TRBJ1-5
abundance: .
v_gene: TRBV28
d_gene: .
CDR3nt: TGTGCCAGCAGTACTACCGGGACACTGTTCTATAGCAATCAGCCCCAGCATTTT
CDR3aa: CASSTTGTLFYSNQPQHF

j_gene: TRBJ2-5
abundance: .
v_gene: TRBV18
d_gene: TRBD1
CDR3nt: TGTGCCAGCTCACCGGGACAGGGGATAGAGACCCAGTACTTC
CDR3aa: CASSPGQGIETQYF

j_gene: TRBJ2-6
abundance: .
v_gene: TRBV5-1
d_gene: .
CDR3nt: TGCGCCAGCACCCCTACTGGGGCCAACGTCCTGACTTTC
CDR3aa: CASTPTGANVLTF

j_gene: TRBJ2-7
abundance: .
v_gene: TRBV7-9
d_gene: .
CDR3nt: TGTGCCAGCAGCTGGGAAGCCTACGAGCAGTACTTC
CDR3aa: CASSWEAYEQYF

j_gene: TRBJ2-7
abundance: many
v_gene: TRBV6-6
d_gene: TRBD2
CDR3nt: TGTGCCAGCAGTTACCTCACTAGCGGGAGGTACGAGCAGTACTTC
CDR3aa: CASSYLTSGRYEQYF

j_gene: TRBJ2-1
abundance: .
v_gene: TRBV20-1
d_gene: TRBD2
CDR3nt: TGCAGTGCTCGGACTAGCGGGAGGCCGAGCTCCTACAATGAGCAGTTCTTC
CDR3aa: CSARTSGRPSSYNEQFF

j_gene: TRBJ2-7
abundance: .
v_gene: TRBV5-1
d_gene: .
CDR3nt: TGCGCCAGCAGCTTGGATGCCAGGGCAAAGGGTGCAGAGCAGTACTTC
CDR3aa: CASSLDARAKGAEQYF

j_gene: TRBJ2-5
abundance: many
v_gene: TRBV18
d_gene: .
CDR3nt: TGTGCCAGCTCACCGACGGGAGCTGGGGAGACCCAGTACTTC
CDR3aa: CASSPTGAGETQYF

j_gene: TRBJ2-7
abundance: .
v_gene: TRBV6-1
d_gene: TRBD1
CDR3nt: TGTGCCAGCAGTCGGACAGGGGGTTCCCAACACTACGAGCAGTACTTC
CDR3aa: CASSRTGGSQHYEQYF

j_gene: TRBJ2-6
abundance: few
v_gene: TRBV3-1
d_gene: .
CDR3nt: TGTGCCAGCAGCCAAGTTATGCCCTCTGGGGCCAACGTCCTGACTTTC
CDR3aa: CASSQVMPSGANVLTF

j_gene: TRBJ2-1
abundance: many
v_gene: TRBV5-1
d_gene: .
CDR3nt: TGCGCCAGCAGCACCCGGAGGGTTTCGGGTGAGCAGTTCTTC
CDR3aa: CASSTRRVSGEQFF

j_gene: TRBJ1-2
abundance: many
v_gene: TRBV7-9
d_gene: .
CDR3nt: TGTGCCAGCAGCGGGGTGAGCAGGAACTATGGCTACACCTTC
CDR3aa: CASSGVSRNYGYTF

j_gene: TRBJ1-5
abundance: many
v_gene: TRBV3-1
d_gene: .
CDR3nt: TGTGCCAGCAGCCAAGAAAGCCGAGATCAGCCCCAGCATTTT
CDR3aa: CASSQESRDQPQHF

j_gene: TRBJ2-3
abundance: many
v_gene: TRBV30
d_gene: .
CDR3nt: TGTGCCTGGAGTAAGGGTCTGAGCACAGATACGCAGTATTTT
CDR3aa: CAWSKGLSTDTQYF

j_gene: TRBJ2-4
abundance: .
v_gene: TRBV6-2/TRBV6-3
d_gene: TRBD2
CDR3nt: TGTGCCAGCAGTAAGGGACTAGCGGGAGTCCTAGCCAAAAACATTCAGTACTTC
CDR3aa: CASSKGLAGVLAKNIQYF

j_gene: TRBJ2-7
abundance: few
v_gene: TRBV27
d_gene: .
CDR3nt: TGTGCCAGCAGTTCAAGACAGGGAGGTTACGAGCAGTACTTC
CDR3aa: CASSSRQGGYEQYF

j_gene: TRBJ1-5
abundance: .
v_gene: TRBV25-1
d_gene: .
CDR3nt: TGTGCCAGCAGTGCACAGGTAAATCAGCCCCAGCATTTT
CDR3aa: CASSAQVNQPQHF

j_gene: TRBJ1-3
abundance: many
v_gene: TRBV5-1
d_gene: .
CDR3nt: TGCGCCAGCAGTGACACCTACTCTGGAAACACCATATATTTT
CDR3aa: CASSDTYSGNTIYF

j_gene: TRBJ1-1
abundance: .
v_gene: TRBV24-1
d_gene: TRBD1
CDR3nt: TGTGCCACCAGTGATTTACAGGGGGCCCTGGAAGCTTTCTTT
CDR3aa: CATSDLQGALEAFF

j_gene: TRBJ2-5
abundance: many
v_gene: TRBV20-1
d_gene: TRBD2
CDR3nt: TGCAGCCCTAGCGGGAGGGGTTCAGAGACCCAGTACTTC
CDR3aa: CSPSGRGSETQYF

j_gene: TRBJ2-4
abundance: many
v_gene: TRBV15
d_gene: TRBD1
CDR3nt: TGTGCCACCAGCCCCTTGGGGGACAGGGAAAACATTCAGTACTTC
CDR3aa: CATSPLGDRENIQYF

j_gene: TRBJ2-2
abundance: few
v_gene: TRBV5-6
d_gene: .
CDR3nt: TGTGCCAGCAGCAATTATAACACCGGGGAGCTGTTTTTT
CDR3aa: CASSNYNTGELFF

j_gene: TRBJ1-2
abundance: many
v_gene: TRBV5-1
d_gene: .
CDR3nt: TGCGCCAGCAGCTCCGGAATTACAGGGATTAATGGCTACACCTTC
CDR3aa: CASSSGITGINGYTF

j_gene: TRBJ2-1
abundance: .
v_gene: TRBV4-1
d_gene: .
CDR3nt: TGCGCCAGCAAACACGGCTCAGGGTTGCCCGGTGAGCAGTTCTTC
CDR3aa: CASKHGSGLPGEQFF

j_gene: TRBJ1-5
abundance: many
v_gene: TRBV5-1
d_gene: .
CDR3nt: TGCGCCAGCAGCTTGGAGGGGGAACAGCCCCAGCATTTT
CDR3aa: CASSLEGEQPQHF